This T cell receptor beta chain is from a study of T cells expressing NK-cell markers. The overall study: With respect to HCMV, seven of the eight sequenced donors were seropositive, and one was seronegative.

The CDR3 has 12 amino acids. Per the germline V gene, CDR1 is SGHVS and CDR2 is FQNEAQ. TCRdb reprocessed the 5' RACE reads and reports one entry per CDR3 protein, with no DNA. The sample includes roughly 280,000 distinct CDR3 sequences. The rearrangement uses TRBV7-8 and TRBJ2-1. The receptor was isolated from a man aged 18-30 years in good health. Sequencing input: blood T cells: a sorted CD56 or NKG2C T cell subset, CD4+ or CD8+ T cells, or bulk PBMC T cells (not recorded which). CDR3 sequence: CASSLMEYEQFF.